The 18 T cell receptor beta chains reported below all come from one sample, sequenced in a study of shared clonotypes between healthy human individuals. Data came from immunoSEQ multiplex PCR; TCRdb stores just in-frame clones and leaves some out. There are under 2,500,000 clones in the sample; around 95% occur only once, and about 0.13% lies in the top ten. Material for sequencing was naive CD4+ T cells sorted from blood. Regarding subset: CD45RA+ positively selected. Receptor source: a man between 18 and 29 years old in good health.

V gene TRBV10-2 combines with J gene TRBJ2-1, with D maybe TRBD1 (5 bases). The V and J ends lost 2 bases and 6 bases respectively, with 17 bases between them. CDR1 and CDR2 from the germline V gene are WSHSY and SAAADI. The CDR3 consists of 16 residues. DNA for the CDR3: TGCGCCAGCAGTGAGCCGGCAGGGTCGGTTTCCAATGAGCAGTTCTTC. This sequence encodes CASSEPAGSVSNEQFF.

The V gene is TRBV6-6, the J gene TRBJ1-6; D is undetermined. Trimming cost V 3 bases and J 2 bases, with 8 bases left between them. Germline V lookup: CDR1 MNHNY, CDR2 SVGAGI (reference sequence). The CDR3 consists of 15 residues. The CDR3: CASSYRRTYNSPLHF. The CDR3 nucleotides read TGTGCCAGCAGTTATCGGCGGACCTATAATTCACCCCTCCACTTT.

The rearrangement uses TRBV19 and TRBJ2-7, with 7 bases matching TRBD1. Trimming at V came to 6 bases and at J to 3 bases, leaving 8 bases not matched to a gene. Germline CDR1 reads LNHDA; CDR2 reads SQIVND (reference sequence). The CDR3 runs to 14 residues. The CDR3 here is CASSLSGTDYEQYF. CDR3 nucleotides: TGTGCCAGTAGCTTATCCGGGACAGACTACGAGCAGTACTTC. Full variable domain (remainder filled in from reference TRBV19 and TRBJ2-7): DGGITQSPKYLFRKEGQNVTLSCEQNLNHDAMYWYRQDPGQGLRLIYYSQIVNDFQKGDIAEGYSVSREKKESFPLTVTSAQKNPTAFYLCASSLSGTDYEQYFGPGTRLTVT.

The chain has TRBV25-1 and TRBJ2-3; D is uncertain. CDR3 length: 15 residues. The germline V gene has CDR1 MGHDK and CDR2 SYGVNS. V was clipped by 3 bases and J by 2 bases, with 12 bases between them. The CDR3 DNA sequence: TGTGCCAGCAGTGACCGACACACGAACACAGATACGCAGTATTTT. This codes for CASSDRHTNTDTQYF.

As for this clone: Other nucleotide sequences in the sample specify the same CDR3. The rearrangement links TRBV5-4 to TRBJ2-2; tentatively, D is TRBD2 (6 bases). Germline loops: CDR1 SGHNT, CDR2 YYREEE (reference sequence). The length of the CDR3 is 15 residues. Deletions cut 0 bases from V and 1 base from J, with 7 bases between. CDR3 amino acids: CASSLGGENTGELFF. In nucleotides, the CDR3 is TGTGCCAGCAGCTTGGGCGGGGAGAACACCGGGGAGCTGTTTTTT.

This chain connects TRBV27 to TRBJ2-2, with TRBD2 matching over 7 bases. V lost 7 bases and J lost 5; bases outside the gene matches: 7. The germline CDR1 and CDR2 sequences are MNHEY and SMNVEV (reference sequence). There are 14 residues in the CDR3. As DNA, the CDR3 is TGTGCCAGCAACCGAGCGGGAAAGACCGGGGAGCTGTTTTTT. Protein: CASNRAGKTGELFF.

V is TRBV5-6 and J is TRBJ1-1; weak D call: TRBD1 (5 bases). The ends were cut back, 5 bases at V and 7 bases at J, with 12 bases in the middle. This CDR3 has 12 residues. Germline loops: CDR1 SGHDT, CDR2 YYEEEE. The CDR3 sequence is CASRLDRSEAFF. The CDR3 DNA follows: TGTGCCAGCAGACTCGACAGAAGTGAAGCTTTCTTT.

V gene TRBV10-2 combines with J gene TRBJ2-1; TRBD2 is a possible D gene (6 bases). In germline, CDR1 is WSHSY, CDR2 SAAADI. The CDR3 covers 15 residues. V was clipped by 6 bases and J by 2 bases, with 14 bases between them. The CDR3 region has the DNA TGCGCCAGCAGGCACACCGGGACTGCCTACAATGAGCAGTTCTTC. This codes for CASRHTGTAYNEQFF.

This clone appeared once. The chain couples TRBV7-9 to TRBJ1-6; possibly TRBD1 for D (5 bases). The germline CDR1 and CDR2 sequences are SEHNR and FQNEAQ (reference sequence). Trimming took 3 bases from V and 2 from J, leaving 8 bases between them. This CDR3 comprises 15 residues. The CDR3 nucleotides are TGTGCCAGCAGCTTGGGGGGGACCTATAATTCACCCCTCCACTTT. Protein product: CASSLGGTYNSPLHF.

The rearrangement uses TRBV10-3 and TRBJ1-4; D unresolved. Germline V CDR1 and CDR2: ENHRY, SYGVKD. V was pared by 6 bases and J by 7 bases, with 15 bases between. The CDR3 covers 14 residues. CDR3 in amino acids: CAIRPDGGGEKLFF. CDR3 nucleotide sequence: TGTGCCATCAGACCCGACGGAGGAGGTGAAAAACTGTTTTTT.

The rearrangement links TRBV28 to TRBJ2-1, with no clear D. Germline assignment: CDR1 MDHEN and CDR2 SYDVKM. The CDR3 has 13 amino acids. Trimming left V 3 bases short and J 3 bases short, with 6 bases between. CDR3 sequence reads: CASSLGNYNEQFF. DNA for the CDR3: TGTGCCAGCAGTTTGGGCAACTACAATGAGCAGTTCTTC.

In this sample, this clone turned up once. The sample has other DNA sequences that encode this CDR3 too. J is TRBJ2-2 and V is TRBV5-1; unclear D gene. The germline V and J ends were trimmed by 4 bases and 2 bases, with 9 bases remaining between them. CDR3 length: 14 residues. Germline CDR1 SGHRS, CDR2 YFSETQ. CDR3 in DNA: TGCGCCAGCAGCCGTGAAGGTAACACCGGGGAGCTGTTTTTT. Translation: CASSREGNTGELFF.

DNA of the CDR3: TGTGCCAGCAGTATAACTAGCGCCCTCGGGGAGCTGTTTTTT. Translated: CASSITSALGELFF. The chain has TRBV28 and TRBJ2-2; 7 positions match TRBD2. Trimming cost V 5 bases and J 7 bases; bases outside gene matches: 7. Per the germline V gene, CDR1 is MDHEN and CDR2 is SYDVKM. This CDR3 has 14 residues.

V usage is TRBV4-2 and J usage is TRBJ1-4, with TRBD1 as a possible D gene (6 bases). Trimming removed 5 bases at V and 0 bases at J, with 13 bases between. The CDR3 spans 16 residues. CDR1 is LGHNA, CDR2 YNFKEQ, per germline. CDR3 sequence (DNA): TGTGCCAGCAGCTCAACGGACAGCGCAACTAATGAAAAACTGTTTTTT. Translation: CASSSTDSATNEKLFF.

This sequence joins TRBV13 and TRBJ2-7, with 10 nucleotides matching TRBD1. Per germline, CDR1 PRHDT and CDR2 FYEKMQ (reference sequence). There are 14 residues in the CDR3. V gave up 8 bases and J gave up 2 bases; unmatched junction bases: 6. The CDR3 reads CASAGTGVTYEQYF. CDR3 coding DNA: TGTGCCAGCGCCGGGACAGGGGTCACCTACGAGCAGTACTTC.

Here the CDR3 DNA reads TGTGCCAGTAGTTCCACCTCGGGACTAGCGGGACACGAGCAGTACTTC. Amino acids: CASSSTSGLAGHEQYF. This chain joins TRBV19 and TRBJ2-7, with 13 bases matching TRBD2. CDR1 is LNHDA, CDR2 SQIVND, per germline (reference sequence). Losses at the gene ends were 5 bases for V and 5 bases for J; bases not matched to a gene: 9. This CDR3 comprises 16 residues.

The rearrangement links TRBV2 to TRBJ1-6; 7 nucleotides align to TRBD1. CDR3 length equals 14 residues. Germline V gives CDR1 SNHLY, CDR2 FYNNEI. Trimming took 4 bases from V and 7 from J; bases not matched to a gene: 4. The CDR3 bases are TGTGCCAGCAGTGTGACAGGGTCAAATTCACCCCTCCACTTT. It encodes CASSVTGSNSPLHF.

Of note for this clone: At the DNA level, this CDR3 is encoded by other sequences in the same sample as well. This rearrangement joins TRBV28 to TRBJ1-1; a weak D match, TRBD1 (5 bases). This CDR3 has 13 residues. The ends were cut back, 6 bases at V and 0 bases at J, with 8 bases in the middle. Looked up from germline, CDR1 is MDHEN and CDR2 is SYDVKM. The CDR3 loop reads CASSGTLNTEAFF. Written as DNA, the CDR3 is TGTGCCAGCAGCGGGACCCTGAACACTGAAGCTTTCTTT.